A single sample is the source of the 26 T cell receptor beta chains below, sequenced in a study of shared clonotypes between healthy human individuals. TCRdb's table, derived via immunoSEQ multiplex PCR, lists solely in-frame clones and lacks some. Here the sample spans hundreds of thousands of clones, 90% to 95% being singletons. In the naive CD8 group, cells lacked CD45RO and were positively selected for CCR7, so terminally differentiated effector memory CD45RA+ cells were left out. The specimen sequenced was naive CD8+ T cells sorted from blood. The receptors were gathered from a young man in good health.

This chain links TRBV2 with TRBJ2-7; possible D gene TRBD2, 6 bases. V lost 6 bases and J lost 6, with 18 bases in between. CDR1 and CDR2 from the germline V gene are SNHLY and FYNNEI. This CDR3 region has 14 residues. CDR3 region: CASRGGAGPTEQYF. The CDR3, as DNA: TGTGCCAGCAGGGGTGGGGCGGGACCAACCGAGCAGTACTTC.

Here the CDR3 reads CASSQEQAGLAGGYDNEQFF. CDR3 nucleotide sequence: TGCGCCAGCAGCCAAGAGCAGGCCGGACTAGCGGGAGGGTACGACAATGAGCAGTTCTTC. The chain joins TRBV4-3 to TRBJ2-1; 15 bases match TRBD2. The J segment lost 5 bases and the V segment lost 0 bases, leaving 11 bases of the junction unmatched. CDR3 size: 20 residues. Germline V gene sequence: CDR1 LGHNA, CDR2 YSLEER.

V and J are TRBV5-6 and TRBJ2-1, with 7 bases aligning to TRBD2. The germline V gene encodes CDR1 SGHDT and CDR2 YYEEEE. V gave up 2 bases and J gave up 8 bases; unmatched junction bases: 13. The CDR3 loop spans 16 amino acids. The CDR3 reads CASSFRDYTWGDEQFF. In DNA, the CDR3 is TGTGCCAGCAGCTTTCGGGACTACACTTGGGGCGATGAGCAGTTCTTC.

On this clone: One junction end disagrees with the germline gene, perhaps due to a read error. The chain joins TRBV7-7 to TRBJ2-1; 9 positions match TRBD1. The V gene's germline CDR1 is SSHAT and CDR2 FNYEAQ (reference sequence). This CDR3 region has 17 residues. The CDR3 sequence: CASSLGGGTGKLDEQFF. CDR3 coding DNA: TGTGCTAGCAGCTTAGGGGGCGGGACAGGGAAATTGGATGAGCAGTTCTTC.

This chain uses TRBV2 with TRBJ2-4; 14 bases map to TRBD2. The CDR3 is made up of 17 amino acids. CDR1 and CDR2 (germline): SNHLY, FYNNEI. V shed 7 bases, J shed 1 base, and the junction held 6 bases outside the gene matches. The CDR3: CASTGGLAGDAKNIQYF. The CDR3 DNA is TGTGCCAGCACCGGGGGACTAGCGGGAGATGCCAAAAACATTCAGTACTTC.

The V gene is TRBV28, the J gene TRBJ2-7; TRBD2 matches at 8 bases. The germline V gene encodes CDR1 MDHEN and CDR2 SYDVKM. This CDR3 has 15 residues. V gave up 5 bases and J gave up 4 bases; unmatched junction bases: 10. The chain's CDR3 is CASSPLAGNPYEQYF. CDR3 DNA: TGTGCCAGCAGTCCCCTAGCGGGTAACCCTTACGAGCAGTACTTC.

The V call is TRBV13, the J call TRBJ2-7; perhaps TRBD2 as D (6 bases). The CDR3 length is 13 residues. The V and J ends lost 5 bases and 10 bases respectively, with 18 bases between them. Germline assignment: CDR1 PRHDT and CDR2 FYEKMQ (reference sequence). The CDR3: CASSTPSDGVQYF. The DNA of the CDR3 is TGTGCCAGCAGCACACCTAGCGACGGAGTCCAGTACTTC. Filled out from reference TRBV13 and TRBJ2-7, the complete variable domain reads AAGVIQSPRHLIKEKRETATLKCYPIPRHDTVYWYQQGPGQDPQFLISFYEKMQSDKGSIPDRFSAQQFSDYHSELNMSSLELGDSALYFCASSTPSDGVQYFGPGTRLTVT.

J is TRBJ2-7 and V is TRBV18; 11 bases map to TRBD1. Per the germline V gene, CDR1 is KGHSH and CDR2 is LQKENI. The V and J ends lost 6 bases and 2 bases, in that order; junction bases with no gene match: 6. The CDR3 runs 15 residues. The CDR3 protein is CASSLPGQGAYEQYF. CDR3 in DNA: TGTGCCAGCTCTCTTCCGGGACAGGGGGCCTACGAGCAGTACTTC.

This clone was counted a single time. The chain uses TRBV9 and TRBJ1-4, with D unclear. Germline V CDR1 and CDR2: SGDLS, YYNGEE. CDR3 length: 14 residues. Trimming pared 4 bases from V and 5 bases from J, leaving 12 bases between. CDR3 sequence: CASSPRRENEKLFF. Here the CDR3 DNA reads TGTGCCAGCAGCCCGAGACGGGAAAATGAAAAACTGTTTTTT. Full variable domain (remainder filled in from reference TRBV9 and TRBJ1-4): DSGVTQTPKHLITATGQRVTLRCSPRSGDLSVYWYQQSLDQGLQFLIQYYNGEERAKGNILERFSAQQFPDLHSELNLSSLELGDSALYFCASSPRRENEKLFFGSGTQLSVL.

CDR3 nucleotide sequence: TGTGCCAGCACCGAGGGACAGGGCGGGCAGCCCCAGCATTTT. It codes for CASTEGQGGQPQHF. This chain uses TRBV6-1 with TRBJ1-5; TRBD1 matches 9 bases. Looked up from germline, CDR1 is MNHNS and CDR2 is SASEGT. The CDR3 has 14 amino acids. With 7 bases clipped from V and 7 bases from J, the junction kept 8 bases outside the gene matches.

The gene calls are TRBV5-1 and TRBJ2-3; 8 bases are a match to TRBD1. J gave up 3 bases and V 0 bases, and 9 bases lay outside the gene matches. The CDR3 loop spans 17 amino acids. CDR1 and CDR2 (germline): SGHRS, YFSETQ. The CDR3 region has the DNA TGCGCCAGCAGCTTGGATCCGCAGGGGGCTAGGACAGATACGCAGTATTTT. This gives the protein CASSLDPQGARTDTQYF.

The gene calls are TRBV9 and TRBJ1-1; 8 bases map to TRBD1. The CDR3 is 13 residues long. Germline CDR1 is SGDLS and CDR2 is YYNGEE. The J segment lost 4 bases and the V segment lost 2 bases, leaving 1 base of the junction unmatched. The CDR3 nucleotides are TGTGCCAGCAGCGTTACAGGGGGCACTGAAGCTTTCTTT. This codes for CASSVTGGTEAFF.

The gene calls are TRBV10-1 and TRBJ2-3; D uncertain. The CDR3 consists of 13 residues. V lost 2 bases to trimming and J lost 3 bases, with 6 bases between them. The germline gives CDR1 WNHNN, CDR2 SYGVQD (reference sequence). The CDR3 protein is CASSETLTDTQYF. The CDR3 DNA reads as TGCGCCAGCAGTGAGACGTTAACAGATACGCAGTATTTT.

This clone was counted between two and nine times. This chain uses TRBV28 with TRBJ2-5; D call uncertain. Germline CDR1 MDHEN, CDR2 SYDVKM. CDR3 size: 16 residues. With 1 base removed from V and 2 bases from J, the gap between germline ends came to 14 bases. CDR3: CASSLFLRAGQETQYF. For the CDR3, the DNA is TGTGCCAGCAGTTTATTCCTCCGGGCCGGACAAGAGACCCAGTACTTC.

The V and J genes are TRBV11-3 and TRBJ2-1, with 9 bases fitting TRBD2. The CDR3 has 14 amino acids. Germline loops: CDR1 SGHNT, CDR2 YENEEA. V dropped 5 bases and J dropped 9; count of bases not matched to a gene: 8. CDR3 protein: CASSLRGAGGEQFF. The CDR3 region has the DNA TGTGCCAGCAGCCTCCGGGGAGCGGGAGGTGAGCAGTTCTTC.

The chain carries TRBV2 and TRBJ2-5; the D is unclear. V lost 8 bases, J lost 9 bases, and 10 bases lay in between. Germline CDR1 reads SNHLY; CDR2 reads FYNNEI. The CDR3 is 10 amino acids. The CDR3 spells CASLKLAQYF. The CDR3 coding sequence is TGTGCCAGCCTGAAGTTGGCCCAGTACTTC.

The rearrangement uses TRBV13 and TRBJ2-6; no reliable D call. Germline CDR1 and CDR2: PRHDT and FYEKMQ (reference sequence). This CDR3 region has 19 residues. V dropped 1 base and J dropped 4 bases, with 20 bases sitting between them. The CDR3 region has the DNA TGTGCCAGCAGCTTAGCGTTAACAGCCCCAGGATCGGGGGCCAACGTCCTGACTTTC. It is translated as CASSLALTAPGSGANVLTF.

The chain has TRBV10-3 and TRBJ2-7, with 9 bases identical to TRBD1. J gave up 0 bases and V 5 bases, and 2 bases lay outside the gene matches. This CDR3 is 14 amino acids long. Looked up from germline, CDR1 is ENHRY and CDR2 is SYGVKD. The DNA for the CDR3 is TGTGCCATCAGTCCGGGACAGGGCTCCTACGAGCAGTACTTC. It yields the protein CAISPGQGSYEQYF.

The chain carries TRBV5-4 and TRBJ2-1; TRBD2 matches 12 bases. CDR1 and CDR2 from the germline V gene are SGHNT and YYREEE (reference sequence). The CDR3 totals 14 residues. V trimming: 4 bases; J trimming: 8 bases; junction bases outside the gene matches: 4. This chain's CDR3 is CASSLAGGPYEQFF. CDR3 DNA: TGTGCCAGCAGCCTAGCGGGAGGGCCTTATGAGCAGTTCTTC. Complete variable domain (other parts from reference TRBV5-4 and TRBJ2-1): ETGVTQSPTHLIKTRGQQVTLRCSSQSGHNTVSWYQQALGQGPQFIFQYYREEENGRGNFPPRFSGLQFPNYSSELNVNALELDDSALYLCASSLAGGPYEQFFGPGTRLTVL.

The chain couples TRBV9 to TRBJ2-5; possible D gene TRBD1, 6 bases. The CDR3 is 16 amino acids. Germline assignment: CDR1 SGDLS and CDR2 YYNGEE. The germline V and J ends were trimmed by 5 bases and 2 bases, with 19 bases remaining between them. CDR3 sequence (DNA): TGTGCCAGCAGTCCTATAACAGGGCCCCAGCAAGAGACCCAGTACTTC. It codes for CASSPITGPQQETQYF. The full variable domain, its missing parts supplied by reference TRBV9 and TRBJ2-5, is DSGVTQTPKHLITATGQRVTLRCSPRSGDLSVYWYQQSLDQGLQFLIQYYNGEERAKGNILERFSAQQFPDLHSELNLSSLELGDSALYFCASSPITGPQQETQYFGPGTRLLVL.

The V call is TRBV6-1, the J call TRBJ2-5; 7 nucleotides align to TRBD1. Gene TRBJ2-7 matches the end of the DNA better, so the J call may be wrong. Germline loops: CDR1 MNHNS, CDR2 SASEGT. The CDR3 covers 15 residues. This CDR3 reads CASTETGSGSYEQYF. CDR3 nucleotide sequence: TGTGCCAGCACGGAGACAGGGAGCGGCTCCTACGAGCAGTACTTC.

This clone appeared once. The chain combines TRBV27 with TRBJ2-7; perhaps TRBD1 as D (6 bases). Germline CDR1 MNHEY, CDR2 SMNVEV (reference sequence). The CDR3 runs 14 residues. V lost 6 bases and J 5 bases, leaving 17 bases between the germline ends. CDR3 loop: CASRGRGGGDEQYF. CDR3 bases: TGTGCCAGCAGGGGGCGTGGGGGCGGCGACGAGCAGTACTTC.

The J gene is TRBJ1-2, the V gene TRBV2; 9 positions match TRBD1. The germline V gene encodes CDR1 SNHLY and CDR2 FYNNEI. Trimming at V came to 7 bases and at J to 3 bases, leaving 15 bases not matched to a gene. This CDR3 is 17 amino acids long. The CDR3 loop reads CASIRKDRGVRDYGYTF. In DNA form, the CDR3 reads TGTGCCAGCATAAGGAAGGACAGGGGAGTTCGCGACTATGGCTACACCTTC. The variable domain in full, with the rest retrieved from reference TRBV2 and TRBJ1-2, is EPEVTQTPSHQVTQMGQEVILRCVPISNHLYFYWYRQILGQKVEFLVSFYNNEISEKSEIFDDQFSVERPDGSNFTLKIRSTKLEDSAMYFCASIRKDRGVRDYGYTFGSGTRLTVV.

The rearrangement joins TRBV29-1 to TRBJ2-2; 10 nucleotides match TRBD2. This CDR3 contains 15 residues. Trimming removed 6 bases from V and 0 bases from J; junction bases left unmatched: 4. CDR1 SQVTM and CDR2 ANQGSEA come from the germline V gene. CDR3 in DNA: TGCAGCGTCGTTAGCGGGAGGACGAACACCGGGGAGCTGTTTTTT. Its protein product is CSVVSGRTNTGELFF.

As for this clone: This specimen includes other DNA sequences encoding the same CDR3. The chain couples TRBV4-1 to TRBJ2-5, with 15 bases matching TRBD2. J lost 5 bases, V lost 0 bases, and 1 base had no gene match. The CDR3 runs to 16 residues. The germline V gene encodes CDR1 MGHRA and CDR2 YSYEKL. In DNA, the CDR3 is TGCGCCAGCAGCCAAGAGGGGACTAGCGGGAGGGAGACCCAGTACTTC. Translated: CASSQEGTSGRETQYF.

This chain links TRBV2 with TRBJ2-7, with D perhaps TRBD1 (5 bases). This CDR3 region has 16 residues. Between the trimmed V and J ends, which lost 9 bases and 2 bases, there was a span of 23 bases. Germline V gene lookup returns CDR1 SNHLY and CDR2 FYNNEI. The CDR3 coding sequence is TGTGCCAGGTCGATTACCAGGGATGATGGGGCCTACGAGCAGTACTTC. This codes for CARSITRDDGAYEQYF.